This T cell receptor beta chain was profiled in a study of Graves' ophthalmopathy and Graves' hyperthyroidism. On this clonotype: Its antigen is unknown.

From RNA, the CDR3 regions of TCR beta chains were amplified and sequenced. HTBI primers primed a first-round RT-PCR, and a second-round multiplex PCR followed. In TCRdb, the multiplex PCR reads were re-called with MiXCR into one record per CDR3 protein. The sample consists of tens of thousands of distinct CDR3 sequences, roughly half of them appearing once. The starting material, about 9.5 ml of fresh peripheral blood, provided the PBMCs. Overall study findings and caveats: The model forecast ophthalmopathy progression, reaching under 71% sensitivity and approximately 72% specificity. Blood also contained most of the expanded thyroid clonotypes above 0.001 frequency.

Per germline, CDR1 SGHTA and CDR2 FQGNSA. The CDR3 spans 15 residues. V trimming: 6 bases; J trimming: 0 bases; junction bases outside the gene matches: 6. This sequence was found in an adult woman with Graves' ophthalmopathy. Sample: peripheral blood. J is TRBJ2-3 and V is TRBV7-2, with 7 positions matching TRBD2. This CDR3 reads CASRRAGPSTDTQYF. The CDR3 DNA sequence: TGTGCCAGCAGACGAGCGGGGCCTAGCACAGATACGCAGTATTTT.